This T cell receptor (beta chain) comes out of a study of blood T cell repertoires in COVID-19. Study information: Samples of COVID-19 (acute and convalescent) were obtained from the United States, Italy and Spain.

Some clones are missing from TCRdb's copy, which holds only in-frame ones; the method was immunoSEQ multiplex PCR. The data show fewer than 200,000 clones, with 65% to 85% seen just once and approximately 18% held by the top ten. This CDR3 spans 14 amino acids. Germline assignment: CDR1 DFQATT and CDR2 SNEGSKA (reference sequence). Losses at the gene ends were 3 bases for V and 0 bases for J; bases not matched to a gene: 5. To note about this clone: Within the sample, other DNA sequences also encode this same CDR3.

This sequence originates from a woman in her 70s who had recovered from COVID-19. The chain links TRBV20-1 to TRBJ2-7; 7 bases are shared with TRBD2. Sequencing was carried out using peripheral blood. CDR3 in amino acids: CSASRGGTSYEQYF. CDR3 DNA: TGCAGTGCTAGTCGGGGAGGGACCTCCTACGAGCAGTACTTC.